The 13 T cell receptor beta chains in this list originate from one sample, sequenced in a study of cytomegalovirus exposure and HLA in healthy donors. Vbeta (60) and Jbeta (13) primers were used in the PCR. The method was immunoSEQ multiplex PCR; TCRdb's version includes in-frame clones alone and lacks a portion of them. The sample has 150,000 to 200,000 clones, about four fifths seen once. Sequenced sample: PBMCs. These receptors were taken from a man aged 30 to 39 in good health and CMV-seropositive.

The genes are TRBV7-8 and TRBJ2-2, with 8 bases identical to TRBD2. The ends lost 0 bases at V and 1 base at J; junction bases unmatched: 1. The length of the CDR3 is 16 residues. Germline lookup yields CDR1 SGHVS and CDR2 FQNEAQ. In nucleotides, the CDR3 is TGTGCCAGCAGCTTAGCTAGCGGGGTGAACACCGGGGAGCTGTTTTTT. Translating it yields CASSLASGVNTGELFF. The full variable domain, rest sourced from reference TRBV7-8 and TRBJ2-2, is GAGVSQSPRYKVAKRGQDVALRCDPISGHVSLFWYQQALGQGPEFLTYFQNEAQLDKSGLPSDRFFAERPEGSVSTLKIQRTQQEDSAVYLCASSLASGVNTGELFFGEGSRLTVL.

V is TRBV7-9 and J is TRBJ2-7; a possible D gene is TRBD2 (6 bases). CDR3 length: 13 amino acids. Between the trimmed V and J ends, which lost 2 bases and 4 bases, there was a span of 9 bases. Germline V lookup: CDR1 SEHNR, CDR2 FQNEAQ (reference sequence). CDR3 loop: CASSLPRGYEQYF. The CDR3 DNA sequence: TGTGCCAGCAGCTTACCCCGGGGGTACGAGCAGTACTTC.

The CDR3 spells CASSPKSGQGDTDTQYF. CDR3 bases: TGTGCCAGCTCACCTAAGTCGGGACAGGGGGACACAGATACGCAGTATTTT. V and J are TRBV18 and TRBJ2-3; 11 bases agree with TRBD1. Trimming removed 3 bases from V and 2 bases from J; junction bases left unmatched: 7. The CDR3 has 17 amino acids. Germline values: CDR1 KGHSH, CDR2 LQKENI.

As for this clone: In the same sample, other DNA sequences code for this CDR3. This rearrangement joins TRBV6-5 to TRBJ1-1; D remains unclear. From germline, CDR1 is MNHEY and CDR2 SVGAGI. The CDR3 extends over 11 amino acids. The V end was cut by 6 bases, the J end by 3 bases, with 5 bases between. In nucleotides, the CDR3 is TGTGCCAGCAGACGGGACACTGAAGCTTTCTTT. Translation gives CASRRDTEAFF.

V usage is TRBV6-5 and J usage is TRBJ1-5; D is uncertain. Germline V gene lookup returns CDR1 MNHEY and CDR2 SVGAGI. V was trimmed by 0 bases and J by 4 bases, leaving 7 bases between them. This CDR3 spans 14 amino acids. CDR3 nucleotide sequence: TGTGCCAGCAGTTACTCCCGGGTAAATCAGCCCCAGCATTTT. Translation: CASSYSRVNQPQHF.

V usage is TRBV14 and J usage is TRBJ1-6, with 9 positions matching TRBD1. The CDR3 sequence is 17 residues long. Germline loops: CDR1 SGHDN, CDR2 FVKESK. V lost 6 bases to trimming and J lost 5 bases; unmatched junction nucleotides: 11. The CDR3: CASSFNRGRGDNSPLHF. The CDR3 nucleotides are TGTGCCAGCAGTTTCAACAGGGGGCGCGGGGATAATTCACCCCTCCACTTT.

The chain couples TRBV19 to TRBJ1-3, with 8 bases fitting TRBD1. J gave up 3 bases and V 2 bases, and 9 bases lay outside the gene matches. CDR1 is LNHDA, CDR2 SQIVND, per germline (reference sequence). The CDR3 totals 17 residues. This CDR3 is CASSIRRQGALGNTIYF. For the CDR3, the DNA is TGTGCCAGTAGTATAAGGCGTCAGGGGGCGCTTGGAAACACCATATATTTT.

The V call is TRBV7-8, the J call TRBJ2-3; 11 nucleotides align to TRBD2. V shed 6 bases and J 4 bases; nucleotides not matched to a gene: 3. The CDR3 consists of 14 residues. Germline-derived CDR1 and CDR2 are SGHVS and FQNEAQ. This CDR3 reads CASSTSGGSDTQYF. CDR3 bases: TGTGCCAGCAGTACTAGCGGGGGATCAGATACGCAGTATTTT.

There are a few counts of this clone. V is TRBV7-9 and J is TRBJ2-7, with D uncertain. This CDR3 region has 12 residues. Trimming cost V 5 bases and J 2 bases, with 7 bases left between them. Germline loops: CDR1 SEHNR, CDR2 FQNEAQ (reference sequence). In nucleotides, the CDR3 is TGTGCCAGCAGCCGTATAACCTACGAGCAGTACTTC. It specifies CASSRITYEQYF.

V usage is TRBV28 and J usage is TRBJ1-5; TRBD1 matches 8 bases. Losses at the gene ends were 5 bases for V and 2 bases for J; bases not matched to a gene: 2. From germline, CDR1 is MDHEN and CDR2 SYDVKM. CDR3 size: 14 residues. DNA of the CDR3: TGTGCCAGCAGTCAGACAGGGGGCAATCAGCCCCAGCATTTT. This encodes CASSQTGGNQPQHF.

The CDR3 region is CASSRWDILWVVSGNTIYF. The CDR3, as DNA: TGTGCCAGTAGTAGATGGGACATACTATGGGTGGTCTCTGGAAACACCATATATTTT. V and J are TRBV19 and TRBJ1-3, with D perhaps matching TRBD1 (6 bases). Trimming took off 4 bases at V and 0 bases at J, with 22 bases between the two ends. Germline CDR1 reads LNHDA; CDR2 reads SQIVND (reference sequence). The CDR3 sequence is 19 residues long.

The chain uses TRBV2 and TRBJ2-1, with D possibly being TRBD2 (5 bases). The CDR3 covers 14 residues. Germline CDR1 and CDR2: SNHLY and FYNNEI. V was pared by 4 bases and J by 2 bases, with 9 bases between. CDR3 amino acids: CASSGASPYNEQFF. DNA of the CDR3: TGTGCCAGCAGTGGGGCTAGCCCCTACAATGAGCAGTTCTTC.

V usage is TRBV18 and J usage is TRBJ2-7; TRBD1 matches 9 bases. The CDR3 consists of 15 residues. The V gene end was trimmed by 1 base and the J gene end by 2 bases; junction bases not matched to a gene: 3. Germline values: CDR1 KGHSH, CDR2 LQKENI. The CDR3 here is CASSPQQGAPYEQYF. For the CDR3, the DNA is TGTGCCAGCTCACCACAACAGGGGGCTCCCTACGAGCAGTACTTC.